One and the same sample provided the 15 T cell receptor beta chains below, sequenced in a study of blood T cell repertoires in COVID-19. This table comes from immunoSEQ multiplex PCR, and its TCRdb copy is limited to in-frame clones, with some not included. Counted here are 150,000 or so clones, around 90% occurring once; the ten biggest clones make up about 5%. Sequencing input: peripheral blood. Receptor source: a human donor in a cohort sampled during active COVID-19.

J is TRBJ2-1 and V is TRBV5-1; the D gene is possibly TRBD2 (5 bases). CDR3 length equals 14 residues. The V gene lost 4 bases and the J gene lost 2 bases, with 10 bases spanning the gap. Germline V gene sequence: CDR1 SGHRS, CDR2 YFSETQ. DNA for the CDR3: TGCGCCAGCAGCCCTCGAGGGCCCTACAATGAGCAGTTCTTC. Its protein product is CASSPRGPYNEQFF.

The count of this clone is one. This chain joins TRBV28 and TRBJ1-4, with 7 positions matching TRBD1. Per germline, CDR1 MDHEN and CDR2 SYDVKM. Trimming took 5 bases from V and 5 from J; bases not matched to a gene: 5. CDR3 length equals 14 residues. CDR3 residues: CASSGGGDNEKLFF. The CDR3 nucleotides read TGTGCCAGCAGTGGAGGGGGCGACAATGAAAAACTGTTTTTT.

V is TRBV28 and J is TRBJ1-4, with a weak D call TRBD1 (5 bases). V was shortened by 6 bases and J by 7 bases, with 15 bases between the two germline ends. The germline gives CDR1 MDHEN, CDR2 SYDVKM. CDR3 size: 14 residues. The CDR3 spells CASRPPRVAEKLFF. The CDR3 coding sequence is TGTGCCAGCAGGCCCCCCAGGGTGGCTGAAAAACTGTTTTTT.

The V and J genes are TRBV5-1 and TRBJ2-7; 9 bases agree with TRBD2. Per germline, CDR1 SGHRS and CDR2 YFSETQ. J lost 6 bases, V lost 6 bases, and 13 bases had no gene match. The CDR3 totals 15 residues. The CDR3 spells CASNAGAGGQVEQYF. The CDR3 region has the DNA TGCGCCAGCAATGCGGGGGCGGGAGGGCAGGTCGAGCAGTACTTC.

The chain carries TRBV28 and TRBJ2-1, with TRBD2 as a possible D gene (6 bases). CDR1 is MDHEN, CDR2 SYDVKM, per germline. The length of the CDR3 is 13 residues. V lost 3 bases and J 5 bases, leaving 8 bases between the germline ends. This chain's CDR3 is CASSFRLDNEQFF. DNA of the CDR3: TGTGCCAGCAGTTTTCGACTAGACAATGAGCAGTTCTTC.

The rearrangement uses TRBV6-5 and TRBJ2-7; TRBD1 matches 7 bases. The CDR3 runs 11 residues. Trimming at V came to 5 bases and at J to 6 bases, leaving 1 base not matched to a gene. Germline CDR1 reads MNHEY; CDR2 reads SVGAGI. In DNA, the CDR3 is TGTGCCAGCAGTACAGGGGTCGAGCAGTACTTC. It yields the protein CASSTGVEQYF.

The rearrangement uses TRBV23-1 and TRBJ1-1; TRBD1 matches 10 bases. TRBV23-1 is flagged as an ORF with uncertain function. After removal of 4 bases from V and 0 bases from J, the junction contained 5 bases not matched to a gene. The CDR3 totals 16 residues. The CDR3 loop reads CASSPRDRGMNTEAFF. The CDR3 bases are TGCGCCAGCAGTCCACGGGACAGGGGTATGAACACTGAAGCTTTCTTT.

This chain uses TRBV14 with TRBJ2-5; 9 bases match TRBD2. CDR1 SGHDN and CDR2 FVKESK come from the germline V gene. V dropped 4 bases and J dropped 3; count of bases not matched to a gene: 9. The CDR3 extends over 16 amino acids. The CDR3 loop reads CASSPLGLASKETQYF. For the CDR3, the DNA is TGTGCCAGCAGCCCCTTGGGACTAGCAAGTAAAGAGACCCAGTACTTC. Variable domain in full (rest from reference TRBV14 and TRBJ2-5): EAGVTQFPSHSVIEKGQTVTLRCDPISGHDNLYWYRRVMGKEIKFLLHFVKESKQDESGMPNNRFLAERTGGTYSTLKVQPAELEDSGVYFCASSPLGLASKETQYFGPGTRLLVL.

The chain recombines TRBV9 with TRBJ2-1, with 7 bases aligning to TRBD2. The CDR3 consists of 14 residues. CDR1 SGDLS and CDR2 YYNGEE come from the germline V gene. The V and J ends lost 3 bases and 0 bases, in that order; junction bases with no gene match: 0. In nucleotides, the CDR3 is TGTGCCAGCAGCGGGACTAGCTCCTACAATGAGCAGTTCTTC. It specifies CASSGTSSYNEQFF. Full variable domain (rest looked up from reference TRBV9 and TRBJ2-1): DSGVTQTPKHLITATGQRVTLRCSPRSGDLSVYWYQQSLDQGLQFLIQYYNGEERAKGNILERFSAQQFPDLHSELNLSSLELGDSALYFCASSGTSSYNEQFFGPGTRLTVL.

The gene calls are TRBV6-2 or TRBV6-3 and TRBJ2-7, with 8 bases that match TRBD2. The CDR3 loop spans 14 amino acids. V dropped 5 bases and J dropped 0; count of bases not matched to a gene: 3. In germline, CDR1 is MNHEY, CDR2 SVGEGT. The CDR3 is CASSLSGASYEQYF. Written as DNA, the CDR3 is TGTGCCAGCAGTCTTAGCGGGGCCTCCTACGAGCAGTACTTC.

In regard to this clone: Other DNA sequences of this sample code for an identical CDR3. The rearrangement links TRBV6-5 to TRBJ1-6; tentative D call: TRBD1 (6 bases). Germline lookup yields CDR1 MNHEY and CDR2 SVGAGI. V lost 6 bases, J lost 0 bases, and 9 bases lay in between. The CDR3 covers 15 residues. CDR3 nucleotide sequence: TGTGCCAGCAGATTGGACAGCTCCTATAATTCACCCCTCCACTTT. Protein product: CASRLDSSYNSPLHF.

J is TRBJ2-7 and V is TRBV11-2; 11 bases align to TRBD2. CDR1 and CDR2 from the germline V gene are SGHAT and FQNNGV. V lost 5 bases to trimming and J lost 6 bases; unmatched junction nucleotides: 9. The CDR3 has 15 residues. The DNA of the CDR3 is TGTGCCAGCAGCAACCCCACTAGCGGGAGATCCGAGCAGTACTTC. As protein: CASSNPTSGRSEQYF.

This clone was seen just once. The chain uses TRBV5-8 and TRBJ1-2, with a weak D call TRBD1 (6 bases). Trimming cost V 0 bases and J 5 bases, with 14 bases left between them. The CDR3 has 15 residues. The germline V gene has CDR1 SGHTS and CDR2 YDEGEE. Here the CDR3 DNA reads TGTGCCAGCAGCTTGGACCCGACAGGCGTGTATGGCTACACCTTC. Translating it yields CASSLDPTGVYGYTF.

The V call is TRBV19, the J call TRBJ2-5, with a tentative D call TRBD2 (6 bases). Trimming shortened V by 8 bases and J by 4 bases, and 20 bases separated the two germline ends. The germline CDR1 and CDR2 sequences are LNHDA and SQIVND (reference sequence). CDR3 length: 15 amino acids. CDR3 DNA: TGTGCCAGTCGTCGCGGGGTGGTGAGTGGAGAGACCCAGTACTTC. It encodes CASRRGVVSGETQYF.

CDR3 in amino acids: CASSFQGFNEKLFF. For the CDR3, the DNA is TGCGCCAGCAGCTTCCAGGGGTTTAATGAAAAACTGTTTTTT. This chain joins TRBV5-1 and TRBJ1-4; D perhaps matches TRBD1 (6 bases). In germline, CDR1 is SGHRS, CDR2 YFSETQ. The length of the CDR3 is 14 residues. The V and J ends lost 2 bases and 4 bases respectively, with 9 bases between them.